Listed here are 10 T cell receptor beta chains from one sample, sequenced in a study of T cells after yellow fever vaccination. Each CDR3 protein gets one entry after TCRdb re-called the 5' RACE reads with MiXCR. The sample holds around 340,000 distinct CDR3 sequences; 8% to 10% are singletons and the top ten take more than 15%. This specimen was PBMCs, taken on the day of the first yellow fever vaccination. These receptors originate from a man between 18 and 29 years old who received the YFV17D yellow fever vaccine.

The chain couples TRBV10-3 to TRBJ2-5, with 11 bases matching TRBD1. The germline CDR1 and CDR2 sequences are ENHRY and SYGVKD. CDR3 length: 17 amino acids. V lost 2 bases to trimming and J lost 5 bases; unmatched junction nucleotides: 10. The DNA for the CDR3 is TGTGCCATCAGTGAGCCGGACAGGGGGCGGGCCGGGGAGACCCAGTACTTC. This gives the protein CAISEPDRGRAGETQYF.

This sequence joins TRBV5-1 and TRBJ2-3, with D perhaps TRBD2 (5 bases). Trimming shortened V by 5 bases and J by 2 bases, and 12 bases separated the two germline ends. This CDR3 contains 14 residues. Germline CDR1 is SGHRS and CDR2 is YFSETQ. The CDR3 nucleotides read TGCGCCAGCAGGGAGGTGCCCACCACAGATACGCAGTATTTT. It encodes CASREVPTTDTQYF.

This clonotype was seen only a few times. This rearrangement joins TRBV6-1 to TRBJ1-2; D perhaps matches TRBD1 (6 bases). CDR3 size: 16 residues. V lost 0 bases to trimming and J lost 3 bases, with 14 bases between them. CDR1 and CDR2 from the germline V gene are MNHNS and SASEGT. As DNA, the CDR3 is TGTGCCAGCAGTGAAGCCACGGCCCGGACAGACTATGGCTACACCTTC. Its protein is CASSEATARTDYGYTF.

This clonotype was recorded a few times. The chain is built from TRBV25-1 and TRBJ1-1; D is unresolved. The V end was cut by 2 bases, the J end by 1 base, with 8 bases between. In germline, CDR1 is MGHDK, CDR2 SYGVNS. The CDR3 loop spans 14 amino acids. In nucleotides, the CDR3 is TGTGCCAGCAGTGAAGGCTTCGGGAACACTGAAGCTTTCTTT. Amino acid sequence: CASSEGFGNTEAFF.

The chain combines TRBV5-6 with TRBJ1-1; maybe TRBD1 (6 bases). Looked up from germline, CDR1 is SGHDT and CDR2 is YYEEEE. Trimming shortened V by 7 bases and J by 0 bases, and 10 bases separated the two germline ends. The CDR3 spans 13 residues. CDR3 in DNA: TGTGCCAGCCGGACAGTTATGAACACTGAAGCTTTCTTT. As protein: CASRTVMNTEAFF.

This clonotype came up a few times. The V and J genes are TRBV7-2 and TRBJ1-1, with D maybe TRBD1 (5 bases). CDR1 SGHTA and CDR2 FQGNSA come from the germline V gene. Trimming stripped 5 bases from V and 0 bases from J, with 16 bases between. This CDR3 region has 16 residues. CDR3 coding DNA: TGTGCCAGCAGCCCAAATAGTGTGACAGTGAACACTGAAGCTTTCTTT. Residues: CASSPNSVTVNTEAFF.

The chain uses TRBV7-2 and TRBJ1-2; 10 bases match TRBD1. CDR1 SGHTA and CDR2 FQGNSA come from the germline V gene. Trimming removed 5 bases from V and 4 bases from J; junction bases left unmatched: 7. The CDR3 is 15 residues long. CDR3 in DNA: TGTGCCAGCAGCCCCCGACAGGGGGCTAGCTATGGCTACACCTTC. Its translation is CASSPRQGASYGYTF.

This sequence joins TRBV11-2 and TRBJ1-6; D perhaps matches TRBD1 (5 bases). Trimming left V 3 bases short and J 9 bases short, with 9 bases between. Germline assignment: CDR1 SGHAT and CDR2 FQNNGV. This CDR3 has 13 amino acids. This CDR3 reads CASSLGEGSPLHF. CDR3 coding DNA: TGTGCCAGCAGCTTGGGGGAGGGTTCACCCCTCCACTTT.

This clonotype was found a few times. This chain joins TRBV20-1 and TRBJ2-6; 9 bases match TRBD1. Losses at the gene ends were 2 bases for V and 4 bases for J; bases not matched to a gene: 9. From germline, CDR1 is DFQATT and CDR2 SNEGSKA (reference sequence). The CDR3 spans 17 residues. Here the CDR3 DNA reads TGCAGTGCTAGAAAGGCCGGGACAGGGACAGGGGCCAACGTCCTGACTTTC. Amino acids: CSARKAGTGTGANVLTF.

The chain links TRBV5-1 to TRBJ2-2, with D possibly TRBD2 on 6 matching bases. The CDR3 totals 15 residues. The V gene lost 5 bases and the J gene lost 1 base, with 12 bases spanning the gap. The germline CDR1 and CDR2 sequences are SGHRS and YFSETQ. The CDR3 loop reads CASRSDGGNTGELFF. CDR3 nucleotide sequence: TGCGCCAGCAGATCCGACGGGGGGAACACCGGGGAGCTGTTTTTT.